This T cell receptor (beta chain) was found in a study of cytomegalovirus exposure and HLA in healthy donors. The PCR ran on 60 Vbeta and 13 Jbeta primers. TCRdb's copy holds only in-frame clones and misses some; the assay was immunoSEQ multiplex PCR. The sample has over 120,000 clones, approximately 79% seen once; the top ten hold roughly 4.5%. CDR1 is SGHDT, CDR2 YYEEEE, per germline. The CDR3 has 12 amino acids. V was shortened by 3 bases and J by 7 bases, with 10 bases between the two germline ends. The chain couples TRBV5-6 to TRBJ1-1; D is uncertain. The TCR comes from a man between 18 and 29 years old in good health and CMV-seropositive. Sample: PBMCs. For the CDR3, the DNA is TGTGCCAGCAGCTATCGCGCCCTTGAAGCTTTCTTT. Amino acids: CASSYRALEAFF.